The 22 T cell receptor beta chains below come from one sample, sequenced in a study of blood T cell repertoires in COVID-19. Here immunoSEQ multiplex PCR was the method, and the copy in TCRdb shows in-frame clones only, minus some. The repertoire holds 55,000 to 70,000 clones, with 79% as singletons. Sequenced material: peripheral blood. The receptor set was obtained from a man between 60 and 70 years old with acute or convalescent COVID-19.

The V gene is TRBV14, the J gene TRBJ1-2, with 8 nucleotides matching TRBD1. Germline loops: CDR1 SGHDN, CDR2 FVKESK. This CDR3 is built from 15 residues. Trimming cost V 4 bases and J 8 bases; bases outside gene matches: 12. The CDR3 sequence is CASSPYRDRPTGYTF. For the CDR3, the DNA is TGTGCCAGCAGCCCTTACCGGGACAGGCCTACCGGCTACACCTTC. The full variable domain, its missing parts supplied by reference TRBV14 and TRBJ1-2, is EAGVTQFPSHSVIEKGQTVTLRCDPISGHDNLYWYRRVMGKEIKFLLHFVKESKQDESGMPNNRFLAERTGGTYSTLKVQPAELEDSGVYFCASSPYRDRPTGYTFGSGTRLTVV.

The V gene is TRBV2, the J gene TRBJ2-5; 7 bases map to TRBD1. The ends lost 4 bases at V and 0 bases at J; junction bases unmatched: 2. The CDR3 runs to 14 residues. The germline V gene has CDR1 SNHLY and CDR2 FYNNEI. The CDR3 nucleotides are TGTGCCAGCAGTGCGGACAGGTACCAAGAGACCCAGTACTTC. This encodes CASSADRYQETQYF.

The rearrangement links TRBV7-3 to TRBJ1-3; a possible D gene is TRBD1 (5 bases). The CDR3 runs 16 residues. V was cut by 2 bases and J by 2 bases, with 13 bases left in between. Germline CDR1 reads SGHTA; CDR2 reads FQGTGA. The CDR3 DNA sequence: TGTGCCAGCAGCTTACAACCCCCGGGGGCTGGAAACACCATATATTTT. Its protein is CASSLQPPGAGNTIYF.

Concerning this clone: Distinct nucleotide sequences in the sample also encode this CDR3. The CDR3 bases are TGTGCCAGCAGCTTGGGCGGGACCGGGGCCAACGTCCTGACTTTC. Its protein product is CASSLGGTGANVLTF. The genes are TRBV5-4 and TRBJ2-6; possibly TRBD2 for D (6 bases). Looked up from germline, CDR1 is SGHNT and CDR2 is YYREEE (reference sequence). The V and J ends lost 0 bases and 4 bases respectively, with 8 bases between them. The CDR3 consists of 15 residues. Combining the CDR3 with reference TRBV5-4 and TRBJ2-6 gives the whole variable domain ETGVTQSPTHLIKTRGQQVTLRCSSQSGHNTVSWYQQALGQGPQFIFQYYREEENGRGNFPPRFSGLQFPNYSSELNVNALELDDSALYLCASSLGGTGANVLTFGAGSRLTVL.

V usage is TRBV4-1 and J usage is TRBJ1-1; 10 bases match TRBD1. V shed 8 bases, J shed 4 bases, and the junction held 10 bases outside the gene matches. CDR1 is MGHRA and CDR2 is YSYEKL in the germline V gene. The CDR3 is made up of 15 amino acids. The CDR3, as DNA: TGCGCCAGCTCTAAGACAGGGGGCGCGTTCACTGAAGCTTTCTTT. It codes for CASSKTGGAFTEAFF.

The CDR3 DNA reads TGCAGCGTTGAAGATCGTCAGGGTCAGATTCATGGCTACACCTTC. Its protein is CSVEDRQGQIHGYTF. The rearrangement links TRBV29-1 to TRBJ1-2; tentatively, D is TRBD1 (5 bases). Germline lookup yields CDR1 SQVTM and CDR2 ANQGSEA. Trimming took 0 bases from V and 6 from J, leaving 17 bases between them. The CDR3 consists of 15 residues.

V and J are TRBV12-3 or TRBV12-4 and TRBJ2-3; 10 bases match TRBD2. This CDR3 comprises 12 residues. With V trimmed by 3 bases and J by 12 bases, 3 bases remained unmatched. The CDR3: CASSFGTSDQYF. CDR3 nucleotides: TGTGCCAGCAGTTTCGGGACTAGCGATCAGTATTTT.

This clone has more than one count but fewer than ten. The chain joins TRBV7-2 to TRBJ1-3; D unclear. CDR3 length: 15 residues. The germline gives CDR1 SGHTA, CDR2 FQGNSA. V lost 0 bases to trimming and J lost 1 base, with 7 bases between them. The CDR3 spells CASSLARDSGNTIYF. The CDR3 DNA sequence: TGTGCCAGCAGCTTAGCGCGGGATTCTGGAAACACCATATATTTT.

V gene TRBV5-8 combines with J gene TRBJ2-1, with TRBD2 as a possible D gene (6 bases). The length of the CDR3 is 19 residues. V was cut by 2 bases and J by 0 bases, with 21 bases left in between. The germline gives CDR1 SGHTS, CDR2 YDEGEE. The CDR3 coding sequence is TGTGCCAGCAGCTTAACCGGGAGAGAGCACGGGAGCTCCTACAATGAGCAGTTCTTC. This sequence encodes CASSLTGREHGSSYNEQFF.

This chain links TRBV12-3 or TRBV12-4 with TRBJ1-1; a weak D match, TRBD1 (5 bases). Trimming pared 7 bases from V and 10 bases from J, leaving 19 bases between. The CDR3 runs 13 residues. The CDR3 loop is CASTSRGLLGAFF. The CDR3 DNA follows: TGTGCCAGCACATCCCGGGGACTCCTAGGAGCTTTCTTT.

The table lists this clone with a few counts. The rearrangement joins TRBV6-1 to TRBJ1-2, with 7 bases lining up with TRBD1. CDR1 and CDR2 from the germline V gene are MNHNS and SASEGT. The CDR3 loop spans 14 amino acids. J was trimmed by 8 bases and V by 3 bases; bases with no gene match: 9. This CDR3 is CASSEIQGFVGYTF. The DNA for the CDR3 is TGTGCCAGCAGTGAGATACAGGGGTTTGTAGGCTACACCTTC.

The CDR3 is CASSLVGLSYNEQFF. CDR3 DNA: TGCGCCAGCAGCTTGGTTGGCTTATCCTACAATGAGCAGTTCTTC. V usage is TRBV5-1 and J usage is TRBJ2-1, with D unclear. The length of the CDR3 is 15 residues. V shed 0 bases and J shed 1 base, with 8 bases lying between them. Germline CDR1 SGHRS, CDR2 YFSETQ.

This clone showed up just a few times. V and J are TRBV7-9 and TRBJ1-5, with D unresolved. V lost 5 bases to trimming and J lost 9 bases, with 14 bases between them. This CDR3 contains 13 residues. Germline V gene sequence: CDR1 SEHNR, CDR2 FQNEAQ (reference sequence). The CDR3 protein is CASSPGMGRPQHF. The DNA for the CDR3 is TGTGCCAGCAGCCCGGGGATGGGGAGGCCCCAGCATTTT.

This clone was detected once. The J gene is TRBJ2-6, the V gene TRBV28, with 10 bases fitting TRBD1. Germline lookup yields CDR1 MDHEN and CDR2 SYDVKM. V lost 6 bases to trimming and J lost 0 bases; unmatched junction nucleotides: 5. There are 17 residues in the CDR3. DNA for the CDR3: TGTGCCAGCAGCCGGGGGACAGGGGTCTCTGGGGCCAACGTCCTGACTTTC. Translated: CASSRGTGVSGANVLTF. Full variable domain (missing parts from reference TRBV28 and TRBJ2-6): DVKVTQSSRYLVKRTGEKVFLECVQDMDHENMFWYRQDPGLGLRLIYFSYDVKMKEKGDIPEGYSVSREKKERFSLILESASTNQTSMYLCASSRGTGVSGANVLTFGAGSRLTVL.

This CDR3 is CSASWPGATNTEAFF. The CDR3 nucleotides read TGCAGTGCTAGTTGGCCAGGGGCGACGAACACTGAAGCTTTCTTT. The gene calls are TRBV20-1 and TRBJ1-1, with a tentative D call TRBD1 (6 bases). The CDR3 sequence is 15 residues long. Between the trimmed V and J ends, which lost 3 bases and 1 base, there was a span of 15 bases. Germline V gives CDR1 DFQATT, CDR2 SNEGSKA (reference sequence).

The CDR3 bases are TGTGCCTGGACCCGACCGGGGGGAGGGGAAATCACTGAAGCTTTCTTT. Residues: CAWTRPGGGEITEAFF. The chain joins TRBV30 to TRBJ1-1, with D tentatively TRBD1 (5 bases). From germline, CDR1 is GTSNPN and CDR2 SVGIG (reference sequence). V was trimmed by 4 bases and J by 4 bases, leaving 22 bases between them. The CDR3 contains 16 residues.

V is TRBV29-1 and J is TRBJ1-5; no clear D gene. The CDR3 has 12 residues. The V and J ends lost 5 bases and 0 bases respectively, with 5 bases between them. CDR1 is SQVTM and CDR2 is ANQGSEA in the germline V gene. The CDR3 is CSVRGSNQPQHF. CDR3 bases: TGCAGCGTTCGCGGTAGCAATCAGCCCCAGCATTTT.

This chain joins TRBV6-6 and TRBJ2-3, with unresolved D. V was clipped by 4 bases and J by 2 bases, with 4 bases between them. The CDR3 has 12 amino acids. From germline, CDR1 is MNHNY and CDR2 SVGAGI (reference sequence). CDR3: CASSLSTDTQYF. The CDR3 nucleotides are TGTGCCAGCAGTTTATCCACAGATACGCAGTATTTT.

The chain is built from TRBV5-6 and TRBJ2-7, with 9 bases that match TRBD1. Germline V gene sequence: CDR1 SGHDT, CDR2 YYEEEE. The CDR3 is made up of 14 amino acids. The ends lost 3 bases at V and 5 bases at J; junction bases unmatched: 6. The CDR3 DNA sequence: TGTGCCAGCAGCTGGGGGACAGGGCTCCACGAGCAGTACTTC. It is translated as CASSWGTGLHEQYF.

The chain employs TRBV4-1 and TRBJ1-2, with no clear D. Per germline, CDR1 MGHRA and CDR2 YSYEKL. The CDR3 length is 16 residues. V was trimmed by 0 bases and J by 5 bases, leaving 16 bases between them. CDR3 bases: TGCGCCAGCAGCCAAGATATATGGGGAGCTAGGTATGGCTACACCTTC. Translating it yields CASSQDIWGARYGYTF.

J is TRBJ1-5 and V is TRBV20-1; D is ambiguous. The CDR3 has 13 amino acids. Germline CDR1 DFQATT, CDR2 SNEGSKA (reference sequence). V was shortened by 3 bases and J by 3 bases, with 9 bases between the two germline ends. Here the CDR3 DNA reads TGCAGTGCTAGTCGCGGGATCAATCAGCCCCAGCATTTT. Protein sequence: CSASRGINQPQHF.

The genes are TRBV9 and TRBJ2-3; D remains ambiguous. The germline CDR1 and CDR2 sequences are SGDLS and YYNGEE. V lost 4 bases, J lost 4 bases, and 16 bases lay in between. The CDR3 has 15 amino acids. Here the CDR3 DNA reads TGTGCCAGCAGCCAGTCTCCCGCGAGCGCAGATACGCAGTATTTT. As protein: CASSQSPASADTQYF. Full variable domain (remainder filled in from reference TRBV9 and TRBJ2-3): DSGVTQTPKHLITATGQRVTLRCSPRSGDLSVYWYQQSLDQGLQFLIQYYNGEERAKGNILERFSAQQFPDLHSELNLSSLELGDSALYFCASSQSPASADTQYFGPGTRLTVL.